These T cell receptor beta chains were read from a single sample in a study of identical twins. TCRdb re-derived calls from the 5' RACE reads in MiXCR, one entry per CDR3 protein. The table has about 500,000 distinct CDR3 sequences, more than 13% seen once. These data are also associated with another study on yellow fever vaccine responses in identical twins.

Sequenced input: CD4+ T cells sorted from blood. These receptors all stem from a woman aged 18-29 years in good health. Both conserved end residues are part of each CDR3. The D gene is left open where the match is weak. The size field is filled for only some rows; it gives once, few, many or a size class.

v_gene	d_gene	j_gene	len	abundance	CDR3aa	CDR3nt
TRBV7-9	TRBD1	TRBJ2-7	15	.	CASSSSTGATYEQYF	TGTGCCAGCAGCTCATCGACAGGGGCCACCTACGAGCAGTACTTC
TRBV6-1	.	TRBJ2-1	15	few	CATSTYVPSYNEQFF	TGTGCCACCTCAACCTACGTACCCTCCTACAATGAGCAGTTCTTC
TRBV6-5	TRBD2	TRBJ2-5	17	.	CASSRGVAGLVQETQYF	TGTGCCAGCAGCCGCGGGGTAGCGGGACTAGTCCAAGAGACCCAGTACTTC
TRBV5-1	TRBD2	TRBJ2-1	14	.	CASSRGLIKPEQFF	TGCGCCAGCAGCCGGGGACTAATCAAGCCTGAGCAGTTCTTC
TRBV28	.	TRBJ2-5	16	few	CASSTLFTDSQETQYF	TGTGCCAGCAGTACACTCTTTACAGATTCTCAAGAGACCCAGTACTTC
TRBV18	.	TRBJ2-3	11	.	CASATVDTQYF	TGTGCCAGCGCAACAGTCGATACGCAGTATTTT
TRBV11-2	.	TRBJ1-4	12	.	CASSGRNEKLFF	TGTGCCAGCAGCGGACGTAATGAAAAACTGTTTTTT
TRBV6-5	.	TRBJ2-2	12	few	CASRQQPGELFF	TGTGCCAGCAGACAGCAGCCCGGGGAGCTGTTTTTT
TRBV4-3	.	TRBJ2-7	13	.	CASSQAGSDEQYF	TGCGCCAGCAGTCAAGCGGGCTCAGATGAGCAGTACTTC
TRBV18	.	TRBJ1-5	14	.	CASSPTVGGQPQHF	TGTGCCAGCTCACCAACGGTGGGGGGTCAGCCCCAGCATTTT
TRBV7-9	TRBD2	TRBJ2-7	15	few	CASSLRGGSSYEQYF	TGTGCCAGCAGCCTGCGGGGGGGGAGCTCCTACGAGCAGTACTTC
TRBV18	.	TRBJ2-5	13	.	CASSPNSQETQYF	TGTGCCAGCTCACCAAACTCCCAAGAGACCCAGTACTTC
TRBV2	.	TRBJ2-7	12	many	CATRGPRDEQYF	TGTGCCACTCGCGGGCCACGGGACGAGCAGTACTTC
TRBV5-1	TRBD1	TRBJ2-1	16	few	CASYQQGTGGYNEQFF	TGCGCCAGTTATCAACAAGGGACAGGGGGCTACAATGAGCAGTTCTTC
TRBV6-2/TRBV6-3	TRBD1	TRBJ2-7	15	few	CASSYSGTEPYEQYF	TGTGCCAGCAGTTACTCAGGGACAGAGCCCTACGAGCAGTACTTC
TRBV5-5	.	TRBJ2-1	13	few	CASSLFVANEQFF	TGTGCCAGCAGCTTGTTCGTGGCGAATGAGCAGTTCTTC
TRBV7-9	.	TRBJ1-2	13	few	CASSSSGGNGYTF	TGTGCCAGCAGCTCCTCGGGGGGGAACGGCTACACCTTC
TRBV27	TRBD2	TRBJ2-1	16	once	CASSPRTSGSGGEQFF	TGTGCCAGCAGTCCCCGGACTAGCGGGTCAGGGGGTGAGCAGTTCTTC
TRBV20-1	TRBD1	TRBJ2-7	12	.	CSAYRDSYEQYF	TGCAGTGCTTACCGGGACAGCTACGAGCAGTACTTC
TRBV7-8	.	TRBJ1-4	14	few	CASSHDRSVGKLFF	TGTGCCAGCAGTCATGACAGATCTGTGGGGAAACTGTTTTTT